This T cell receptor (beta chain) emerged from a study of cytomegalovirus exposure and HLA in healthy donors. This clone was observed a single time. The target antigen is unknown. PCR amplification relied on 60 Vbeta primers (plus 13 Jbeta primers). Measured with immunoSEQ multiplex PCR; TCRdb has only the in-frame clones, and not every one. The sample has about 82,000 clones, around 73% seen once. General study points: Later analysis placed DRB1 highest and HLA-C lowest in TCR association rates, which differed by HLA locus.

This CDR3 has 20 amino acids. Trimming shortened V by 2 bases and J by 2 bases, and 27 bases separated the two germline ends. The germline CDR1 and CDR2 sequences are MNHEY and SMNVEV (reference sequence). The J gene is TRBJ1-1, the V gene TRBV27; weak D call: TRBD1 (6 bases). This receptor was taken from a man aged 50 or older in good health and CMV-seronegative. Input material: PBMCs. The CDR3 DNA follows: TGTGCCAGCAGTTTAAATCGGGGAATGACAGGCCCCAAAGTAAACACTGAAGCTTTCTTT. This sequence encodes CASSLNRGMTGPKVNTEAFF.